Sequencing of this T cell receptor (beta chain) was carried out in a study of cytomegalovirus exposure and HLA in healthy donors. Broader study findings: A later analysis linked a missense DCLRE1C variant to TCR beta V- and J-gene trimming.

The PCR had 60 Vbeta and 13 Jbeta primers. TCRdb's table, derived via immunoSEQ multiplex PCR, lists solely in-frame clones and lacks some. The data contain about 160,000 clones, roughly 75% of them singletons. Turning to this clone: The antigen remains undetermined. Other nucleotide sequences from this sample produce the same CDR3.

The length of the CDR3 is 15 residues. V trimming: 5 bases; J trimming: 6 bases; junction bases outside the gene matches: 5. CDR1 is SEHNR and CDR2 is FQNEAQ in the germline V gene (reference sequence). Input material: PBMCs. The clonotype comes from a woman between 45 and 60 years old in good health and CMV-seropositive. The rearrangement links TRBV7-9 to TRBJ2-7; 15 nucleotides match TRBD2. The CDR3 nucleotides read TGTGCCAGCAGCCTAGAGGGACTAGCGGGGGGCGAGCAGTACTTC. Translated, it gives CASSLEGLAGGEQYF.